This entry concerns a single TCR beta chain. Its antigen is not identified. The entry originates in a study of persistence of HIV-infected CD4 T cells. The CDR3 is made up of 12 amino acids. V was trimmed by 3 bases and J by 15 bases, leaving 15 bases between them. Germline assignment: CDR1 SGHTA and CDR2 FQGTGA. Cells were stimulated nonspecifically with anti-CD3/anti-CD28 magnetic beads. Responding CD4+ T cells were sorted by upregulation of both CD40 ligand and CD69. This was the immunoSEQ version 4 assay in survey mode. Assay: immunoSEQ multiplex PCR; the TCRdb copy retains only in-frame clones and omits some. The sample has 35,000 to 45,000 clones, 87% seen once.

Sequencing was performed on CD4+ T cells sorted from PBMCs after roughly 18-hour stimulation, taken from a patient who received antiretroviral therapy. The V gene is TRBV7-3, the J gene TRBJ2-1, with D possibly TRBD1 on 6 matching bases. The TCR originated in an adult man with HIV who was CMV-seropositive. The CDR3 DNA follows: TGTGCCAGCAGCTTTCAGGGGTCTAGGTGGTTCTTC. The encoded protein is CASSFQGSRWFF.